Given below is one TCR beta chain in context. Its cognate antigen has yet to be identified. Base quality data are lacking; no much larger clone is found one base away. The data derive from a study of cytomegalovirus exposure and HLA in healthy donors (TCRdb year 2017). At the level of the whole study: An earlier analysis of approximately 640 of the donors reported roughly 270 Gb of sequence data and approximately 110 million unique TCR beta sequences from about 180 million T cells. Roughly 320 gigabases of sequencing data and 91 million or so unique TCR sequences made up an early release that covered 500 to 700 HLA-typed donors. Of the roughly 400 genotyped donors, about 80% fell in the genetic ancestry cluster associated with self-reported Caucasian donors. The aim of the study was to test whether cataloging public T cell receptors could identify signatures of past pathogen exposure. The study profiled the T cell repertoires of more than 500 subjects by immunosequencing and related them to cytomegalovirus serostatus. In addition to the first cohort of 650 to 800 subjects, a separate validation cohort of 100 to 150 different subjects was used. To predict cytomegalovirus infection status, the study brought together high-throughput TCR immunosequencing, statistical association of individual TCRs with disease status, and machine learning. To study patterns of TCR occurrence, a later analysis re-analyzed previously published TCR beta repertoires from just over 650 donors and added high-resolution HLA genotyping. Rather than drawing on any new phenotypic data, the later analysis identified candidate immune exposures from TCR beta sequences and the way those sequences occurred across donors. An earlier analysis of roughly 600 of the donors used high-throughput TCR beta sequencing to judge whether each TCR beta V gene segment behaved as functional or pseudogenic. Donor age, sex, ethnicity and CMV serostatus were collected together with the repertoire data. A later genetic analysis used genome-wide SNP genotypes for about 55% of the 666 donors, treating that subset as a discovery cohort. All discovery cohort repertoires had been generated on a single sequencing platform. HLA typing included class I and class II loci at four-digit resolution. Typing coverage varied by locus: about 620-640 donors for A, B, C, DRB1 and DQB1; roughly 510 for DQA1; more than 600 for DPA1; more than 450 for DPB1. About five DR-DQ haplotypes were treated as single units for association and clustering because of strong linkage in the cohort. Among almost 400 genotyped donors of the cohort, an average of around 240,000 unique TCR beta nucleotide sequences were sequenced per donor, around a sixth of them non-productive. On the study overall, not on this receptor specifically: Linkage disequilibrium might explain the correlated functional status among segregating V segments, but an unknown experimental factor could not be ruled out. According to a later analysis, most CMV-associated TCR beta chains appeared to be HLA-restricted, and the HLA associations seemed to be driven largely by CMV exposure. In a later genetic analysis, a missense DCLRE1C variant was associated with V-gene and J-gene trimming of TCR beta chains, and the association was replicated in an independent cohort. In a later analysis, HLA-associated TCR beta chains showed more clonal expansion and lower generation probabilities than non-associated chains that were equally common. According to the authors, the approach could potentially be generalized to other disease states and immunological phenotypes. The only immune exposure information available for the cohort was CMV serostatus. The sequencing pipeline was judged likely to have produced a cluster of highly shared sequence variants as a technical artifact. An earlier analysis of around 500 of the donors showed that most TCR beta V segments appeared in productive rearrangements either about 90% or about 30% of the time, which broadly matched IMGT annotations. Three of the identified cytomegalovirus-associated TCR beta chains were confirmed in vitro to be specific for cytomegalovirus antigens. According to a later analysis, parvovirus B19, influenza, CMV and Epstein-Barr virus appeared linked to several top co-occurrence clusters. Cytomegalovirus status was reported to be diagnosed by the classifier with high specificity and sensitivity in both the original and validation cohorts. In the study, 150 to 200 TCR beta chains were listed as associated with cytomegalovirus. Specific HLA alleles were associated with about 17,000 TCR beta sequences at a false discovery rate of 0.05 in a later analysis. Because HLA typing was unavailable for some donors at each locus, only the typed subset was used in association tests. Sequencing depth was assumed to be roughly uniform across donors in the presence/absence analyses, though that assumption may not hold. Only TCR beta chains were sequenced in this cohort, and the absence of alpha or paired-chain data limited detectable features. Roughly 17 rarely observed V segments, including chromosome 9 orphons, were excluded from the earlier analysis of several hundred of the donors because counts were too low. While some public TCRs were present in many individuals, most TCR sequences turned up only very rarely across donors. Compared with the roughly 600-donor mean, donors in an Asian-associated ancestry cluster had fewer N-insertions in productive TCRs, according to a later genetic analysis. A further reported finding was that TCR beta sequences accurately predicted the HLA-A and HLA-B alleles for most subjects in the first cohort. When HLA alleles, especially DR and DQ, strongly co-occurred, TCR associations were difficult to assign to individual alleles. In a later analysis, the rate of TCR association differed among HLA loci, with DRB1 alleles having the most associated TCRs and HLA-C alleles having the fewest.

The cohort consisted of hundreds of healthy bone marrow donors. All cohort members were sampled while nominally healthy, although unrecorded immune exposures were likely present. The donor tested CMV seronegative, placing the donor among the 300 to 450 seronegative members of the cohort. A peripheral blood sample was collected from each donor, and TCR beta sequencing was performed on peripheral blood mononuclear cells. The Qiagen DNeasy Blood Extraction Kit was used to extract genomic DNA from the blood cell samples. Libraries were prepared through the immunoSEQ multiplex PCR assay. The multiplex PCR relied on a mix of 60 forward primers for TCR Vbeta segments and 13 reverse primers for TCR Jbeta segments. A multiplex PCR assay on genomic DNA amplified the CDR3 region of rearranged TCR beta genes. The amplified TCR beta libraries were sequenced on the Illumina HiSeq System as 87-base-pair reads. The source study handled its data this way. Across the 600 to 700 repertoires, a later analysis counted tens of millions of unique TCR beta chains, 9 million to 14 million of which were shared by at least two donors. Raw reads were error-corrected and collapsed into unique sequences by a nearest-neighbor algorithm in which closely related sequences were merged to remove PCR and sequencing errors. To assign V, D and J gene segments, CDR3 sequences were aligned to IMGT reference sequences. Each retained sequence needed at least a six-nucleotide match to both a V gene segment and a J gene segment. A rearrangement was called productive if the CDR3 had no stop codons and remained in frame with V and J, and every other rearrangement was called non-productive. Following IMGT convention, CDR3 was defined as the stretch from the second conserved V-encoded cysteine to the conserved J-encoded phenylalanine. Sequences without an unambiguous match to a single V gene segment were excluded from the earlier analysis of over 500 of the donors. An earlier analysis of 550 to 650 of the donors classified V segments as functional when productive rearrangements were above 56.7% and as segregating when the standard deviation between donors was above 5%. A statistical classification framework was developed to diagnose cytomegalovirus status using the catalog of TCR beta chain sequences. In a later analysis, TCR nucleotide sequences were compared against IMGT/GENE-DB human TR gene sequences so that V and J genes could be assigned. In a later analysis, CDR3 sequences and most-parsimonious VDJ recombination scenarios were assigned using the TCRdist pipeline. In a later analysis, every TCR beta chain was defined by the combination of its CDR3 amino acid sequence and its V-gene family, and reads without a unique V-gene family were dropped. A later analysis removed several hundred highly shared, low-generation-probability nucleotide sequences to deal with suspected cross-contamination and a sequencing artifact. A later analysis calculated a clonal expansion index for each public chain from normalized within-repertoire ranks of inferred template counts. A later analysis computed generation probabilities with a VDJ recombination model fitted to out-of-frame rearrangements, and checked the results against IGoR. In a later analysis, hypergeometric tests were used to score TCR-TCR, TCR-HLA and TCR-CMV co-occurrence, with a repertoire-size bias correction applied to TCR pairs. A later analysis estimated false discovery rates by permuting HLA or CMV assignments 20 times. In a later analysis, co-occurring TCRs were grouped with DBSCAN, and TCRdist sequence similarity was added when clustering was performed within HLA-allele-positive subsets. For co-occurrence clustering, repertoires with fewer than 30,000 or more than 120,000 public chains were excluded, along with about five repertoires with anomalous nucleotide sharing. TCRdb carries this immuneACCESS record with in-frame sequences only. Its versions omit some clonotypes, under half of them owing to an unresolved V gene in the studies checked, with the rest unexplained. V, J and clone size reflect that table, while D and trimming were determined from the DNA. For this sample the table gives a few hundred thousand clones, of which approximately 83% were detected only once. The leading ten clones occupy around 1.5% of the sample.

The source is a girl aged 10-17 years in good health and CMV-seronegative. Sequenced input: PBMCs.

In nucleotides, the sequence is TGCAGCGTTGATAGAGATGAGCAGTTCTTC. It translates to CSVDRDEQFF. Rearrangement joined TRBV29-1 to TRBJ2-1; a confident D gene designation cannot be given. Looking up the germline V gene yields CDR1 SQVTM and CDR2 ANQGSEA. The CDR3 runs 10 residues from the cysteine to the phenylalanine. CDR3 DNA only is kept here, 30 bases in frame from base 1. The V and J ends are trimmed by 3 bases and 8 bases, leaving 5 bases between them.